The entry below gives a single T cell receptor beta chain sequence along with its context. The record originates from a study of OX40 agonist ivuxolimab in advanced cancers. Sequencing was performed with immunoSEQ multiplex PCR; in TCRdb, only in-frame clones are kept and a portion is missing. The sample holds about 21,000 clones, approximately 87% seen once. The CDR3 runs to 13 residues. With 0 bases removed from V and 5 bases from J, the gap between germline ends came to 8 bases. Per germline, CDR1 SGHRS and CDR2 YFSETQ. The V call is TRBV5-1, the J call TRBJ1-1; unclear D gene. The source material was CD4+ or CD8+ T cells sorted from blood, sampled in a trial of the OX40 agonist ivuxolimab. The TCR originated in an adult with an advanced solid tumor such as melanoma, head and neck, liver or kidney cancer. The CDR3 coding sequence is TGCGCCAGCAGCTTGGGGGCGGAGACTGAAGCTTTCTTT. Its translation: CASSLGAETEAFF.